The 9 T cell receptor beta chains below were found in one sample sequenced in a study of T cell repertoires in cytomegalovirus infection. In TCRdb, the reads were re-called with MiXCR into one record per CDR3 protein. This sample carries hundreds of thousands of distinct CDR3 sequences, around 35% of them seen once, and the ten largest clones take 18%. These receptors have no identified antigens. Source: cultured PBMCs, taken from culture after CMV antigen stimulation. These receptor sequences come from a human donor in good health (CMV status not recorded). Some clones in this sample may be carry-over from other donors' samples.

The rearrangement uses TRBV10-3 and TRBJ1-5; D is possibly TRBD1 (5 bases). V was cut by 0 bases and J by 7 bases, with 13 bases left in between. Germline CDR1 and CDR2: ENHRY and SYGVKD. The length of the CDR3 is 15 residues. Here the CDR3 DNA reads TGTGCCATCAGTGAGTCGAAATCAGGGCGGCAGCCCCAGCATTTT. Amino acid sequence: CAISESKSGRQPQHF.

The CDR3 here is CASSQEREGFYEQYF. For the CDR3, the DNA is TGCGCCAGCAGCCAAGAGCGGGAGGGATTTTACGAGCAGTACTTC. The chain links TRBV4-3 to TRBJ2-7; the match to TRBD2 covers 9 bases. The J segment lost 4 bases and the V segment lost 0 bases, leaving 4 bases of the junction unmatched. The CDR3 has 15 amino acids. CDR1 is LGHNA and CDR2 is YSLEER in the germline V gene.

This clonotype was detected only a few times. V gene TRBV7-6 combines with J gene TRBJ2-5; TRBD2 matches 7 bases. The CDR3 runs 16 residues. The germline V gene encodes CDR1 SGHVS and CDR2 FNYEAQ. After removal of 3 bases from V and 5 bases from J, the junction contained 12 bases not matched to a gene. CDR3 loop: CASSLKFQRGRETQYF. CDR3 DNA: TGTGCCAGCAGCTTGAAGTTCCAGCGGGGTAGGGAGACCCAGTACTTC.

This clonotype was seen more than once but under ten times. The gene calls are TRBV6-5 and TRBJ1-1, with D possibly TRBD1 on 6 matching bases. Trimming removed 2 bases from V and 1 base from J, with 11 bases in between. The CDR3 length is 15 residues. Germline V CDR1 and CDR2: MNHEY, SVGAGI. CDR3 sequence (DNA): TGTGCCAGCAGTTACCGGGGGCTTGGGAACACTGAAGCTTTCTTT. It codes for CASSYRGLGNTEAFF.

In this sample, this clonotype turned up many times. The chain uses TRBV7-2 and TRBJ1-5; D uncertain. In germline, CDR1 is SGHTA, CDR2 FQGNSA. This CDR3 region has 13 residues. The V end lost 1 base, the J end lost 4 bases, and 5 bases lay between the germline ends. The CDR3 DNA sequence: TGTGCCAGCAGCTTAGGGGTGAATCAGCCCCAGCATTTT. Translation gives CASSLGVNQPQHF.

This clonotype was seen ten or more times. The chain combines TRBV27 with TRBJ2-1; D is perhaps TRBD1 (5 bases). From germline, CDR1 is MNHEY and CDR2 SMNVEV (reference sequence). The CDR3 has 14 residues. The V end lost 6 bases, the J end lost 0 bases, and 9 bases lay between the germline ends. The CDR3 bases are TGTGCCAGCAGCTTTAGGGGCTCCTACAATGAGCAGTTCTTC. Protein sequence: CASSFRGSYNEQFF.

This clonotype was seen more than once but under ten times. The chain couples TRBV20-1 to TRBJ2-7; D assignment may be TRBD1 or TRBD2 (5 bases each). Trimming cost V 5 bases and J 5 bases, with 10 bases left between them. The CDR3 is 11 amino acids. Looked up from germline, CDR1 is DFQATT and CDR2 is SNEGSKA (reference sequence). The CDR3 protein is CSAGGHNEQYF. The DNA for the CDR3 is TGCAGTGCTGGAGGACACAACGAGCAGTACTTC.

This clonotype was detected a few times. This chain uses TRBV11-2 with TRBJ2-3, with 7 bases that match TRBD2. The CDR3 runs 17 residues. Germline values: CDR1 SGHAT, CDR2 FQNNGV. V dropped 5 bases and J dropped 2; count of bases not matched to a gene: 13. The CDR3 DNA sequence: TGTGCCAGCAGCCTACGTCCCCGGGGGGAGTACACAGATACGCAGTATTTT. It codes for CASSLRPRGEYTDTQYF.

The chain uses TRBV10-3 and TRBJ2-3, with a possible D match to TRBD1 (6 bases). Germline assignment: CDR1 ENHRY and CDR2 SYGVKD. This CDR3 is 15 amino acids long. Deletions cut 6 bases from V and 0 bases from J, with 13 bases between. Here the CDR3 DNA reads TGTGCCATCAGCCGGGACAAAGCCAGCACAGATACGCAGTATTTT. Translating it yields CAISRDKASTDTQYF.